Following are 4 T cell receptor beta chains from one sample sequenced in a study of a mutant IDH1 vaccine in newly diagnosed glioma. Time point: week 35, safety follow-up. Vaccinated patients received 300 ug of mutant IDH1 20-mer peptide per dose, with topical imiquimod. The data were produced by immunoSEQ multiplex PCR, yet TCRdb's version contains in-frame clones alone and is incomplete. Of around 31,000 clones in the sample, roughly four fifths were seen once. No antigen has been identified for these receptors. Material: PBMCs, obtained from a glioma patient whose treatment included an IDH1 peptide vaccine. These receptors all come from a man in his thirties or forties with glioma.

This clone is medium-sized (0.01 to 0.1%) by share. The chain couples TRBV28 to TRBJ1-5; D is unclear. The germline CDR1 and CDR2 sequences are MDHEN and SYDVKM. CDR3 length: 14 residues. Trimming removed 7 bases at V and 2 bases at J, with 12 bases between. In nucleotides, the CDR3 is TGTGCCAGCACCCCACTCTTGGGCAATCAGCCCCAGCATTTT. Amino acid sequence: CASTPLLGNQPQHF.

This chain joins TRBV25-1 and TRBJ2-5, with D perhaps matching TRBD1 (6 bases). V was shortened by 3 bases and J by 2 bases, with 7 bases between the two germline ends. Germline CDR1 is MGHDK and CDR2 is SYGVNS. The CDR3 runs 13 residues. The CDR3 DNA follows: TGTGCCAGCAGTGACGGACAGCAAGAGACCCAGTACTTC. Amino acids: CASSDGQQETQYF.

V is TRBV5-1 and J is TRBJ2-2; no definite D call. CDR3 length: 13 residues. Germline V CDR1 and CDR2: SGHRS, YFSETQ. Trimming cost V 4 bases and J 9 bases, with 13 bases left between them. CDR3 nucleotide sequence: TGCGCCAGCAGCGCGCTAGATCACCGGGAGCTGTTTTTT. Translating gives CASSALDHRELFF.

The genes are TRBV14 and TRBJ2-7, with a tentative D call TRBD1 (6 bases). The ends were cut back, 5 bases at V and 2 bases at J, with 13 bases in the middle. The CDR3 sequence is 14 residues long. Germline-derived CDR1 and CDR2 are SGHDN and FVKESK. CDR3 nucleotides: TGTGCCAGCAGCACCCGGGACAACCCCTACGAGCAGTACTTC. It yields the protein CASSTRDNPYEQYF.